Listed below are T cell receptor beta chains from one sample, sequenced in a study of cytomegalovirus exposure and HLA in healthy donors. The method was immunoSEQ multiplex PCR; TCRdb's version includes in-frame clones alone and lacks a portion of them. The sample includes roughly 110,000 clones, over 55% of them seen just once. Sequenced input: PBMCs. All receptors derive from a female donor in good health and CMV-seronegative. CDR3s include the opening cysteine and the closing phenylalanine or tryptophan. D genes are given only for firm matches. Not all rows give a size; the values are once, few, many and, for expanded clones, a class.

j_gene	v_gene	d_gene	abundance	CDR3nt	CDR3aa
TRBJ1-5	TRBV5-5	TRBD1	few	TGTGCCAGCAGCTTGCGGTTACAGGGGCAGGGAAGTCAGCCCCAGCATTTT	CASSLRLQGQGSQPQHF
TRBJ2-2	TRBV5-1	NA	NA	TGCGCCAGCAGCCCCCGCGGGGGCCCCGGGGAGCTGTTTTTT	CASSPRGGPGELFF
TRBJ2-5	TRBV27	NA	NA	TGTGCCAGCAGCCAATACGGGAGATGGGAGACCCAGTACTTC	CASSQYGRWETQYF
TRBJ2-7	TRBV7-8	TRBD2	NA	TGTGCCAGCCGCCCCGGGGGGTCCTACGAGCAGTACTTC	CASRPGGSYEQYF
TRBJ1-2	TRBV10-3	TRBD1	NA	TGTGCCATCACTCCCAACCCGTACAGGGGGCGGCGAACTAACTATGGCTACACCTTC	CAITPNPYRGRRTNYGYTF
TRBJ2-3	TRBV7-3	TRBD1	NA	TGTGCCAGCAGACCGGACAGGGGGACAGATACGCAGTATTTT	CASRPDRGTDTQYF
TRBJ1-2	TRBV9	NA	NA	TGTGCCAGCAGCTCCGACAGCAAGTTTTCGGGCTACACCTTC	CASSSDSKFSGYTF
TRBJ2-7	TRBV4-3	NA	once	TGCGCCAGCAGCCGAGGCCTCAGCTACGAGCAGTACTTC	CASSRGLSYEQYF
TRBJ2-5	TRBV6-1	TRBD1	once	TGTGCCAGCAGTGCACAGATACAGGGGGAAGAGACCCAGTACTTC	CASSAQIQGEETQYF
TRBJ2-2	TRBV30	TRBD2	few	TGTGCCTGGAGTGTACTAGCGGGAGAATTCGCCGGGGAGCTGTTTTTT	CAWSVLAGEFAGELFF
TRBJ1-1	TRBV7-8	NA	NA	TGTGCCAGCAGCCCCAGGACAGCCATGAACACTGAAGCTTTCTTT	CASSPRTAMNTEAFF
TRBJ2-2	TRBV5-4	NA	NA	TGTGCCAGCAGCTTGTTGACGGGGGCGAACACCGGGGAGCTGTTTTTT	CASSLLTGANTGELFF
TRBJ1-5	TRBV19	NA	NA	TGTGCCAGTAGTGTACAGGCATCTAAGGATCAGCCCCAGCATTTT	CASSVQASKDQPQHF
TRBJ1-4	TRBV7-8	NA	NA	TGTGCCAGCAGCTTAGACGTCCGGGGTATAAATGAAAAACTGTTTTTT	CASSLDVRGINEKLFF
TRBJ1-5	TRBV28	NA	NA	TGTGCCAGCAGTCCTAGGACGGGGGGTGGCAATCAGCCCCAGCATTTT	CASSPRTGGGNQPQHF
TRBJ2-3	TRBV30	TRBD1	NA	TGTGCCTGTGGGACAGGGGGCACAGATACGCAGTATTTT	CACGTGGTDTQYF
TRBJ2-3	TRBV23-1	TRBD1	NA	TGCGCCAGCCGAGGGACAGGGATATTCACAGATACGCAGTATTTT	CASRGTGIFTDTQYF
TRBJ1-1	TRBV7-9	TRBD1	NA	TGTGCCAGCAGCTTAGGGGACCGGGACAGGCTTGATGAAGCTTTCTTT	CASSLGDRDRLDEAFF
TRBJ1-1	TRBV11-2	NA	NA	TGTGCCAGCCGCTTGGGACACTTCCTAGGCGAGAACACTGAAGCTTTCTTT	CASRLGHFLGENTEAFF
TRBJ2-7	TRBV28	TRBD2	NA	TGTGCCAGCAGTCTAAATAAACCCACCACCGGGACTAGCGGGAGTCGGACCTACGAGCAGTACTTC	CASSLNKPTTGTSGSRTYEQYF
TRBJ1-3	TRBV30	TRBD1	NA	TGTGCCTGGAGTGTGTCCCACTCCTCAGGGGGCGTAAACACCATATATTTT	CAWSVSHSSGGVNTIYF
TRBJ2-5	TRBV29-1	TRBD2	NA	TGCAGCGTTGAACTGGCGCTAGCGGGAGTCCTAGAGACCCAGTACTTC	CSVELALAGVLETQYF
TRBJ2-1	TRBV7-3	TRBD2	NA	TGTGCCAGCAGGGTAGCGGGACCCTACAATGAGCAGTTCTTC	CASRVAGPYNEQFF
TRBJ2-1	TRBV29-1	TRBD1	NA	TGCAGCGCTTCGGACAGGGTGACGGAGCAGTTCTTC	CSASDRVTEQFF
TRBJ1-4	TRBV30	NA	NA	TGTGCCTGGAGTAGCCCAGGGATTGGGGAAAAACTGTTTTTT	CAWSSPGIGEKLFF
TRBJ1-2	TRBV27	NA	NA	TGTGCCAGCAGCTCGGGGATGGCGCGGACCTATGGCTACACCTTC	CASSSGMARTYGYTF
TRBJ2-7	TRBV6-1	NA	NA	TGTGCCAGCAGTGAGGTCAGCTCCTACGAGCAGTACTTC	CASSEVSSYEQYF
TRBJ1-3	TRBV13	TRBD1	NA	TGTGCCAGCAGGCCTCCGGCCGCAGGGACAGCTGGAAACACCATATATTTT	CASRPPAAGTAGNTIYF
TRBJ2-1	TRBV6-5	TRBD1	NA	TGTGCCAGCACTTACCGACAGGGGGGGAACAATGAGCAGTTCTTC	CASTYRQGGNNEQFF
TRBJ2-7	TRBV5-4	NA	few	TGTGCCAGCAGCTTCCTACTACAGGGCGCCTCCTACGAGCAGTACTTC	CASSFLLQGASYEQYF
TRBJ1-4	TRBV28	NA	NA	TGTGCCAGCAGTCCCGCCGGGGACATAAGTGAAAAACTGTTTTTT	CASSPAGDISEKLFF
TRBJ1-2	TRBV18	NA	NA	TGTGCCAGCTCACCACCGGTTGAGAGCCTTGGCTACACCTTC	CASSPPVESLGYTF
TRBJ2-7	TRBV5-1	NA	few	TGCGCCAGCAGCCTGAGCGGAGGCTCCTACGAGCAGTACTTC	CASSLSGGSYEQYF
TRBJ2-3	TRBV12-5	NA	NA	TGTGCTAGTGGTTTGGTCCCAAACATGCCCCCGGGACAGCGGGGGCGCACAGATACGCAGTATTTT	CASGLVPNMPPGQRGRTDTQYF
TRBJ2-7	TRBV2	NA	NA	TGTGCCAGCAGTGAAAGGGGGACAACAGCCTACGAGCAGTACTTC	CASSERGTTAYEQYF
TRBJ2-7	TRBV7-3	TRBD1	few	TGTGCCAGCAGCCCTTTGGGGGACAGGGGTTCCGAGCAGTACTTC	CASSPLGDRGSEQYF
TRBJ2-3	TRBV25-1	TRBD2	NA	TGTGCCAGCCGGAGCGGGAGTACAGATACGCAGTATTTT	CASRSGSTDTQYF
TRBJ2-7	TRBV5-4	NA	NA	TGTGCCAGCAGCTTGGATCAAGGAGCCTACGAGCAGTACTTC	CASSLDQGAYEQYF
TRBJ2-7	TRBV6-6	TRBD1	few	TGTGCCAGCAGTTACGACAGGGGACCCTACGAGCAGTACTTC	CASSYDRGPYEQYF
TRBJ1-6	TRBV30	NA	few	TGTGCCTGCCGGAGGGATTCACCCCTCCACTTT	CACRRDSPLHF
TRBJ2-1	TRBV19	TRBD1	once	TGTGCCAGTAGTATCTCCAGGGGGCTGAACAATGAGCAGTTCTTC	CASSISRGLNNEQFF
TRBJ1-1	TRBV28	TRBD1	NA	TGTGCCAGCAGTCTCCGACAGGGCACTGAAGCTTTCTTT	CASSLRQGTEAFF
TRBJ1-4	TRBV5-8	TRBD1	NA	TGTGCCAGCAGCCCTGGACAGGGAACAACTAATGAAAAACTGTTTTTT	CASSPGQGTTNEKLFF
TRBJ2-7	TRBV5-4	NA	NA	TGTGCCAGCAGCCTACTGGGCGCGGGGCAAATGGACGAGCAGTACTTC	CASSLLGAGQMDEQYF
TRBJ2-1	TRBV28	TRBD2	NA	TGTGCCAGCAGTCCTCTAGCGGGGGCCTACAATGAGCAGTTCTTC	CASSPLAGAYNEQFF
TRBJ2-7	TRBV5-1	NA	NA	TGCGCCAGCAGCTTGGTCGCGGGAAGCGTCGGGGAGCAGTACTTC	CASSLVAGSVGEQYF